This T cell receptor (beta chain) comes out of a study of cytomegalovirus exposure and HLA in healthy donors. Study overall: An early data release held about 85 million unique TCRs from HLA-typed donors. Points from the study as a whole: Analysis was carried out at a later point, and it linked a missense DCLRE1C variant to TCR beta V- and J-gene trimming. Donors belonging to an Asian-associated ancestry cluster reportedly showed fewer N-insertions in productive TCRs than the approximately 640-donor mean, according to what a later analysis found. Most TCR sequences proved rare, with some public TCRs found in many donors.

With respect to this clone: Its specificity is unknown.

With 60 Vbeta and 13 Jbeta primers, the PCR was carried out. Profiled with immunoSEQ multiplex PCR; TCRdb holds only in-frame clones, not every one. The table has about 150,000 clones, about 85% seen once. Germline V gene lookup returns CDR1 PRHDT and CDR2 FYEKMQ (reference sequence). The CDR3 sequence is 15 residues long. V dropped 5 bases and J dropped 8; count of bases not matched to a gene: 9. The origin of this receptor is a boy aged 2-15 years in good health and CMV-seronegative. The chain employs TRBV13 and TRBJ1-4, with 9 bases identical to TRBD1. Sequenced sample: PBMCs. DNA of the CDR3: TGTGCCAGCAGCCTTAACAGGGGGCTAGACGAAAAACTGTTTTTT. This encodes CASSLNRGLDEKLFF.